This T cell receptor (beta chain) derives from a study of naive and memory T cell subsets. Ligated cDNA underwent four rounds of PCR with nested alpha and beta constant region primers and SP2. One entry per CDR3 protein results from TCRdb running MiXCR on the 5' RACE reads. This sample has 55,000 to 65,000 distinct CDR3 sequences, with roughly 8.1% found just once. Germline V gene sequence: CDR1 SGHRS, CDR2 YFSETQ. The CDR3 is 12 amino acids. With V trimmed by 4 bases and J by 15 bases, 10 bases remained unmatched. TCR cDNA received a 3' ligated oligonucleotide that carried a UMI. General observations from the study: The RNA method is potentially sensitive to activation and differentiation changes.

This clonotype came up a few times. The antigen is unknown. This TCR was sampled from a female donor in good health. The rearrangement uses TRBV5-1 and TRBJ2-1; TRBD2 aligns across 7 bases. CDR3 loop: CASSLDRPGGFF. The CDR3 bases are TGCGCCAGCAGCCTCGACCGCCCGGGGGGGTTCTTC.